This TCR beta chain was identified in a study of T cells in Graves' hyperthyroidism and ophthalmopathy. The authors obtained PBMCs from about 9.5 ml of fresh peripheral blood. RNA transcripts yielded amplified TCR beta CDR3 regions. In the first-round RT-PCR of the TCR CDR3, the HTBI primer set was used. TCRdb analysed the multiplex PCR reads with MiXCR anew, one entry per CDR3 protein. The top ten clones hold approximately 35% of a sample with about 250,000 distinct CDR3 sequences, approximately 25% of them seen once. Germline V gene sequence: CDR1 SEHNR, CDR2 FQNEAQ (reference sequence). Trimming took 4 bases from V and 2 from J, leaving 8 bases between them. This CDR3 is built from 13 residues. This clonotype came up many times.

This TCR derives from a woman aged 40 to 50 with Graves' ophthalmopathy. Sequencing was done on a sample of blood. This chain connects TRBV7-9 to TRBJ2-5; D may be TRBD2 (6 bases). CDR3 sequence: CASSSLAQETQYF. In DNA, the CDR3 is TGTGCCAGCAGCTCACTAGCTCAAGAGACCCAGTACTTC. Using reference TRBV7-9 and TRBJ2-5 for the parts outside the CDR3, the full variable domain is DTGVSQNPRHKITKRGQNVTFRCDPISEHNRLYWYRQTLGQGPEFLTYFQNEAQLEKSRLLSDRFSAERPKGSFSTLEIQRTEQGDSAMYLCASSSLAQETQYFGPGTRLLVL.